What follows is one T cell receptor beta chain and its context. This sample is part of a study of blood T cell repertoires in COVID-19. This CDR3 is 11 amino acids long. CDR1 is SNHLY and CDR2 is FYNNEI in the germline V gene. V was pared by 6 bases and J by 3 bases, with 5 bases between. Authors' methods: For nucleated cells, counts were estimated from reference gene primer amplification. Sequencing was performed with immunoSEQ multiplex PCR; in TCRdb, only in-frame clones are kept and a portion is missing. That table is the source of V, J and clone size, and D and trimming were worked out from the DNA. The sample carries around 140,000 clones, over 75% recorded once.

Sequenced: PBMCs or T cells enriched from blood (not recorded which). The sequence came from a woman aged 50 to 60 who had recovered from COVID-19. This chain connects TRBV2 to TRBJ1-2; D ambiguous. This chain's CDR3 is CASRGDYGYTF. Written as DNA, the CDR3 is TGTGCCAGCAGGGGAGACTATGGCTACACCTTC.